A single sample gave rise to the 21 T cell receptor beta chains below, sequenced in a study of regulatory T cells. The PCR used 52 TRBV and 13 TRBJ primers. Produced via immunoSEQ multiplex PCR; TCRdb's table is partial and in-frame only. This sample yields some 17,000 clones, of which under 95% are seen a single time; 32% belongs to the top ten. Input material: CD8+ T cells sorted from blood. Receptors were obtained from a person between 18 and 35 years old with CD3G deficiency.

The chain joins TRBV6-5 to TRBJ1-1, with D tentatively TRBD1 (6 bases). The CDR3 is made up of 14 amino acids. Trimming stripped 0 bases from V and 3 bases from J, with 8 bases between. Germline CDR1 and CDR2: MNHEY and SVGAGI. The CDR3 region is CASSYSGGDTEAFF. The CDR3 nucleotides are TGTGCCAGCAGTTACTCAGGGGGGGACACTGAAGCTTTCTTT.

V and J are TRBV19 and TRBJ2-7; 8 bases agree with TRBD2. CDR3 length: 15 amino acids. The junction had 9 bases not matched to a gene; V was cut back by 6 bases and J by 2 bases. Germline V gene sequence: CDR1 LNHDA, CDR2 SQIVND (reference sequence). The CDR3 protein is CASSPLGGGPYEQYF. The CDR3 nucleotides are TGTGCCAGTAGCCCCTTGGGCGGGGGGCCCTACGAGCAGTACTTC.

This chain connects TRBV6-5 to TRBJ2-7, with 7 bases lining up with TRBD1. CDR3 length: 13 amino acids. CDR1 MNHEY and CDR2 SVGAGI come from the germline V gene. V lost 6 bases and J lost 3; bases outside the gene matches: 5. Here the CDR3 reads CASSPTGFYEQYF. CDR3 coding DNA: TGTGCCAGCAGCCCGACAGGGTTCTACGAGCAGTACTTC.

This chain uses TRBV21-1 with TRBJ1-1. TRBV21-1 is noted as a pseudogene. The CDR3 is 13 residues long. The CDR3 loop is CASSKWWGGRTFF. DNA for the CDR3: TGTGCCAGCAGCAAATGGTGGGGGGGGAGAACTTTCTTT.

This rearrangement joins TRBV6-6 to TRBJ2-7; 9 bases match TRBD1. Germline lookup yields CDR1 MNHNY and CDR2 SVGAGI (reference sequence). Trimming at V came to 7 bases and at J to 6 bases, leaving 1 base not matched to a gene. This CDR3 is 11 amino acids long. CDR3 DNA sequence: TGTGCCAGCACGACAGGGGGCGAGCAGTACTTC. The encoded protein is CASTTGGEQYF.

The rearrangement uses TRBV14 and TRBJ2-7, with D maybe TRBD1 (6 bases). The length of the CDR3 is 15 residues. The V end was cut by 2 bases, the J end by 4 bases, with 15 bases between. Germline V gives CDR1 SGHDN, CDR2 FVKESK. The CDR3 loop reads CASSQTTGSSYEQYF. The CDR3 region has the DNA TGTGCCAGCAGCCAAACCACAGGGTCTTCTTACGAGCAGTACTTC.

The rearrangement uses TRBV23-1 and TRBJ1-1, with D possibly matching TRBD1 (6 bases). TRBV23-1 is given ORF status, its function remaining uncertain. Trimming removed 11 bases from V and 0 bases from J, with 19 bases in between. CDR3 length equals 15 residues. The CDR3 DNA is TGCGCCCTTATGGGGGGGGGCCGCTTGAACACTGAAGCTTTCTTT. This sequence encodes CALMGGGRLNTEAFF.

The V and J genes are TRBV27 and TRBJ2-2; D gene ambiguous. Trimming left V 2 bases short and J 3 bases short, with 10 bases between. The CDR3 runs to 15 residues. In germline, CDR1 is MNHEY, CDR2 SMNVEV (reference sequence). The CDR3 reads CASSLRAVDTGELFF. CDR3 DNA sequence: TGTGCCAGCAGTTTACGCGCGGTGGACACCGGGGAGCTGTTTTTT.

This rearrangement joins TRBV11-2 to TRBJ2-3, with 7 bases matching TRBD2. The germline V gene encodes CDR1 SGHAT and CDR2 FQNNGV. Trimming removed 5 bases from V and 2 bases from J; junction bases left unmatched: 7. This CDR3 has 15 residues. CDR3 region: CASSLTGTNTDTQYF. DNA for the CDR3: TGTGCCAGCAGCCTTACCGGGACTAACACAGATACGCAGTATTTT.

J is TRBJ2-1 and V is TRBV13; the match to TRBD2 covers 12 bases. There are 19 residues in the CDR3. V lost 5 bases and J lost 1; bases outside the gene matches: 12. Germline V CDR1 and CDR2: PRHDT, FYEKMQ (reference sequence). Here the CDR3 reads CASSPPSGGASLSYNEQFF. CDR3 in DNA: TGTGCCAGCAGCCCTCCTAGCGGGGGGGCCAGTCTATCCTACAATGAGCAGTTCTTC.

The V and J genes are TRBV27 and TRBJ1-2; D may be TRBD1 (5 bases). This CDR3 has 16 amino acids. Between the trimmed V and J ends, which lost 6 bases and 3 bases, there was a span of 20 bases. CDR1 is MNHEY and CDR2 is SMNVEV in the germline V gene (reference sequence). The CDR3 DNA follows: TGTGCCAGCAGCCTCATTGGGGGTGCCCTTGACTATGGCTACACCTTC. It is translated as CASSLIGGALDYGYTF.

The chain has TRBV9 and TRBJ2-7; the D gene is possibly TRBD2 (5 bases). The CDR3 covers 15 residues. The germline V gene encodes CDR1 SGDLS and CDR2 YYNGEE. Between the trimmed V and J ends, which lost 0 bases and 2 bases, there was a span of 12 bases. This CDR3 reads CASSVAGMDPYEQYF. The CDR3, as DNA: TGTGCCAGCAGCGTAGCGGGGATGGATCCCTACGAGCAGTACTTC. The whole variable domain, remainder taken from reference TRBV9 and TRBJ2-7, is DSGVTQTPKHLITATGQRVTLRCSPRSGDLSVYWYQQSLDQGLQFLIQYYNGEERAKGNILERFSAQQFPDLHSELNLSSLELGDSALYFCASSVAGMDPYEQYFGPGTRLTVT.

The chain recombines TRBV6-6 with TRBJ2-3; 8 bases align to TRBD1. CDR3 length equals 14 residues. Trimming at V came to 5 bases and at J to 4 bases, leaving 5 bases not matched to a gene. Germline CDR1 is MNHNY and CDR2 is SVGAGI (reference sequence). CDR3 in DNA: TGTGCCAGCAGTCCCTGGACAGGGTCAGATACGCAGTATTTT. Residues: CASSPWTGSDTQYF.

The chain links TRBV21-1 to TRBJ2-1; the table's D call, TRBD2, has no DNA check behind it. TRBV21-1 is termed a pseudogene. This CDR3 spans 18 amino acids. DNA for the CDR3: TGTGCCAGCAGACCCCACAGCCCGAAGACTAGCGGGAGGGATGAGCAGTTCTTC. Protein: CASRPHSPKTSGRDEQFF.

The genes are TRBV7-8 and TRBJ1-1; tentative D call: TRBD1 (5 bases). Germline CDR1 reads SGHVS; CDR2 reads FQNEAQ. This CDR3 has 15 residues. Trimming removed 5 bases at V and 3 bases at J, with 16 bases between. CDR3 amino acids: CASSHLPRGDTEAFF. In DNA, the CDR3 is TGTGCCAGCAGCCACCTCCCGAGGGGAGACACTGAAGCTTTCTTT.

This clone occurred once. The chain recombines TRBV6-5 with TRBJ2-7; no definite D call. Trimming removed 5 bases from V and 0 bases from J, with 8 bases in between. This CDR3 has 13 amino acids. Per germline, CDR1 MNHEY and CDR2 SVGAGI. CDR3 in amino acids: CASSPIDSYEQYF. The CDR3 DNA is TGTGCCAGCAGTCCGATTGACTCCTACGAGCAGTACTTC.

V gene TRBV11-2 combines with J gene TRBJ2-7, with 12 positions matching TRBD2. Germline V CDR1 and CDR2: SGHAT, FQNNGV. The CDR3 sequence is 14 residues long. Germline trimming cut 5 bases from V and 5 bases from J; bases unmatched to any gene: 4. CDR3 nucleotides: TGTGCCAGCAGCCGGCTAGCGGGGGGGAACGAGCAGTACTTC. Translating it yields CASSRLAGGNEQYF. Using reference TRBV11-2 and TRBJ2-7 for the parts outside the CDR3, the full variable domain is EAGVAQSPRYKIIEKRQSVAFWCNPISGHATLYWYQQILGQGPKLLIQFQNNGVVDDSQLPKDRFSAERLKGVDSTLKIQPAKLEDSAVYLCASSRLAGGNEQYFGPGTRLTVT.

This chain joins TRBV19 and TRBJ2-7, with TRBD1 identical over 7 bases. This CDR3 region has 13 residues. Germline V gene data show CDR1 as LNHDA and CDR2 as SQIVND (reference sequence). Losses at the gene ends were 6 bases for V and 0 bases for J; bases not matched to a gene: 2. This CDR3 is CASRGTASYEQYF. The CDR3 bases are TGTGCCAGTAGGGGGACAGCCTCCTACGAGCAGTACTTC.

The chain recombines TRBV7-9 with TRBJ2-1; 11 bases fit TRBD2. CDR1 and CDR2 (germline): SEHNR, FQNEAQ (reference sequence). This CDR3 is 16 amino acids long. The trim removed 4 bases at V and 9 bases at J, leaving 11 bases unmatched. CDR3 in amino acids: CASSWPTSGSSTEQFF. CDR3 sequence (DNA): TGTGCCAGCAGCTGGCCCACTAGCGGGAGTAGCACTGAGCAGTTCTTC.

The rearrangement joins TRBV27 to TRBJ1-6, with 7 bases aligning to TRBD1. V shed 5 bases and J 7 bases; nucleotides not matched to a gene: 5. The CDR3 sequence is 14 residues long. Germline lookup yields CDR1 MNHEY and CDR2 SMNVEV (reference sequence). CDR3 region: CASSPGTENSPLHF. The DNA for the CDR3 is TGTGCCAGCAGTCCTGGGACAGAAAATTCACCCCTCCACTTT.

The chain carries TRBV29-1 and TRBJ2-6; no reliable D call. This CDR3 has 15 residues. CDR1 is SQVTM and CDR2 is ANQGSEA in the germline V gene. Between the trimmed V and J ends, which lost 6 bases and 0 bases, there was a span of 12 bases. CDR3 DNA sequence: TGCAGCGTCCACCCGGCGGACTCTGGGGCCAACGTCCTGACTTTC. Its translation: CSVHPADSGANVLTF. The whole variable domain, filled in from reference TRBV29-1 and TRBJ2-6, reads SAVISQKPSRDICQRGTSLTIQCQVDSQVTMMFWYRQQPGQSLTLIATANQGSEATYESGFVIDKFPISRPNLTFSTLTVSNMSPEDSSIYLCSVHPADSGANVLTFGAGSRLTVL.